The 16 T cell receptor beta chains below come from one sample, sequenced in a study of OX40 agonist ivuxolimab in advanced cancers. The assay was immunoSEQ multiplex PCR, and TCRdb's table has in-frame clones only and misses some. This table has about 82,000 clones, around 90% appearing once. The sequences come from CD4+ or CD8+ T cells sorted from blood, collected in a trial of the OX40 agonist ivuxolimab. The origin of the receptors is an adult with an advanced solid tumor such as melanoma, head and neck, liver or kidney cancer.

The chain employs TRBV19 and TRBJ2-6, with D uncertain. The ends were cut back, 4 bases at V and 0 bases at J, with 1 base in the middle. CDR3 length: 13 amino acids. The germline V gene has CDR1 LNHDA and CDR2 SQIVND (reference sequence). CDR3 nucleotide sequence: TGTGCCAGTAGTAGCTCTGGGGCCAACGTCCTGACTTTC. It encodes CASSSSGANVLTF.

The chain joins TRBV28 to TRBJ2-3, with 8 nucleotides matching TRBD2. The CDR3 is 15 residues long. Germline CDR1 MDHEN, CDR2 SYDVKM. After removal of 5 bases from V and 7 bases from J, the junction contained 11 bases not matched to a gene. The CDR3 DNA follows: TGTGCCAGCAGTGACCCCAGCGGGAGTTTGAATACGCAGTATTTT. It specifies CASSDPSGSLNTQYF.

The chain is built from TRBV10-1 and TRBJ2-2; D is undetermined. The V gene's germline CDR1 is WNHNN and CDR2 SYGVQD (reference sequence). The CDR3 consists of 13 residues. Trimming stripped 2 bases from V and 5 bases from J, with 6 bases between. Here the CDR3 reads CASSEVGTGELFF. In DNA, the CDR3 is TGCGCCAGCAGTGAGGTTGGGACCGGGGAGCTGTTTTTT.

The chain employs TRBV9 and TRBJ2-1; D remains unclear. The germline V gene encodes CDR1 SGDLS and CDR2 YYNGEE. This CDR3 is built from 14 residues. V lost 0 bases to trimming and J lost 8 bases, with 12 bases between them. CDR3 DNA: TGTGCCAGCAGCGTAGGTCTGGGCTTAGATGAGCAGTTCTTC. It specifies CASSVGLGLDEQFF.

The chain employs TRBV15 and TRBJ1-1; D is unclear. This CDR3 comprises 15 residues. V lost 4 bases to trimming and J lost 1 base, with 13 bases between them. The germline CDR1 and CDR2 sequences are LNHNV and YYDKDF (reference sequence). CDR3 protein: CATSTSRGPNTEAFF. CDR3 nucleotides: TGTGCCACCAGCACCAGCAGAGGCCCGAACACTGAAGCTTTCTTT.

For the CDR3, the DNA is TGCGCCAGCAGTGACCGGGACAGGGGTATGAACACTGAAGCTTTCTTT. This gives the protein CASSDRDRGMNTEAFF. The chain combines TRBV10-2 with TRBJ1-1; TRBD1 aligns across 10 bases. This CDR3 has 16 amino acids. Germline V gene data show CDR1 as WSHSY and CDR2 as SAAADI. Trimming at V came to 3 bases and at J to 0 bases, leaving 4 bases not matched to a gene.

This clone has a single count. The V and J genes are TRBV4-2 and TRBJ2-5; 14 nucleotides line up with TRBD2. The CDR3 is made up of 18 amino acids. The germline V gene has CDR1 LGHNA and CDR2 YNFKEQ. Trimming took 4 bases from V and 1 from J; bases not matched to a gene: 8. CDR3 residues: CASSPGTSGRLVQETQYF. The CDR3, as DNA: TGTGCCAGCAGCCCCGGGACTAGCGGGAGACTAGTCCAAGAGACCCAGTACTTC.

The chain couples TRBV28 to TRBJ2-2; TRBD2 aligns across 9 bases. Germline CDR1 MDHEN, CDR2 SYDVKM. The CDR3 has 13 amino acids. Losses at the gene ends were 7 bases for V and 8 bases for J; bases not matched to a gene: 5. The CDR3, as DNA: TGTGCCAGCACGCTAGCGGGATGGGGGGAGCTGTTTTTT. This gives the protein CASTLAGWGELFF.

The chain couples TRBV11-2 to TRBJ2-7; D uncertain. The CDR3 covers 16 residues. The V end lost 0 bases, the J end lost 1 base, and 13 bases lay between the germline ends. CDR1 and CDR2 from the germline V gene are SGHAT and FQNNGV. DNA of the CDR3: TGTGCCAGCAGCTTAGACAGGCTGAGGACGTCCTACGAGCAGTACTTC. It translates to CASSLDRLRTSYEQYF. The variable domain in full, completed from reference TRBV11-2 and TRBJ2-7, reads EAGVAQSPRYKIIEKRQSVAFWCNPISGHATLYWYQQILGQGPKLLIQFQNNGVVDDSQLPKDRFSAERLKGVDSTLKIQPAKLEDSAVYLCASSLDRLRTSYEQYFGPGTRLTVT.

The chain has TRBV19 and TRBJ2-1; D may be TRBD2 (5 bases). V lost 3 bases, J lost 2 bases, and 17 bases lay in between. CDR1 and CDR2 (germline): LNHDA, SQIVND (reference sequence). This CDR3 contains 17 residues. The chain's CDR3 is CASSMPLTSFPYNEQFF. The CDR3 bases are TGTGCCAGTAGTATGCCCCTCACTAGTTTTCCCTACAATGAGCAGTTCTTC.

The V call is TRBV19, the J call TRBJ1-3; D is unclear. The V end lost 1 base, the J end lost 4 bases, and 11 bases lay between the germline ends. The CDR3 has 15 amino acids. The germline V gene has CDR1 LNHDA and CDR2 SQIVND (reference sequence). The CDR3 region has the DNA TGTGCCAGTAGTATAGGAGCCGGTCTAGGAAACACCATATATTTT. It codes for CASSIGAGLGNTIYF.

The rearrangement links TRBV7-3 to TRBJ2-5; 7 bases agree with TRBD1. Germline V CDR1 and CDR2: SGHTA, FQGTGA. The CDR3 has 15 amino acids. The V segment lost 0 bases and the J segment 2 bases; nucleotides outside the gene matches: 3. The CDR3 here is CASSLTGTEQETQYF. The CDR3 region has the DNA TGTGCCAGCAGCTTAACCGGGACAGAGCAAGAGACCCAGTACTTC.

The V gene is TRBV27, the J gene TRBJ2-1; D unclear. Germline V CDR1 and CDR2: MNHEY, SMNVEV (reference sequence). The CDR3 covers 13 residues. The V end lost 2 bases, the J end lost 4 bases, and 6 bases lay between the germline ends. CDR3 residues: CASSLGQYNEQFF. In DNA, the CDR3 is TGTGCCAGCAGTTTAGGCCAGTACAATGAGCAGTTCTTC.

The chain is built from TRBV19 and TRBJ2-1; D uncertain. The CDR3 totals 13 residues. Trimming left V 10 bases short and J 5 bases short, with 15 bases between. Germline V CDR1 and CDR2: LNHDA, SQIVND (reference sequence). The CDR3 sequence: CAIIREGDNEQFF. In DNA form, the CDR3 reads TGTGCCATTATTCGAGAAGGCGACAATGAGCAGTTCTTC.

This chain links TRBV18 with TRBJ1-3, with D maybe TRBD1 (6 bases). The germline V gene has CDR1 KGHSH and CDR2 LQKENI. With 6 bases removed from V and 0 bases from J, the gap between germline ends came to 21 bases. The CDR3 contains 18 residues. CDR3 protein: CASSLVGPTGSSGNTIYF. The CDR3 DNA follows: TGTGCCAGCTCCCTGGTGGGACCGACAGGTTCCTCTGGAAACACCATATATTTT.

The V and J genes are TRBV27 and TRBJ1-5; D not certain. V lost 5 bases and J 8 bases, leaving 19 bases between the germline ends. CDR1 is MNHEY, CDR2 SMNVEV, per germline (reference sequence). This CDR3 has 15 amino acids. In DNA form, the CDR3 reads TGTGCCAGCAGTCGACTTGGACGAGGATACGAGCCCCAGCATTTT. Its protein product is CASSRLGRGYEPQHF.